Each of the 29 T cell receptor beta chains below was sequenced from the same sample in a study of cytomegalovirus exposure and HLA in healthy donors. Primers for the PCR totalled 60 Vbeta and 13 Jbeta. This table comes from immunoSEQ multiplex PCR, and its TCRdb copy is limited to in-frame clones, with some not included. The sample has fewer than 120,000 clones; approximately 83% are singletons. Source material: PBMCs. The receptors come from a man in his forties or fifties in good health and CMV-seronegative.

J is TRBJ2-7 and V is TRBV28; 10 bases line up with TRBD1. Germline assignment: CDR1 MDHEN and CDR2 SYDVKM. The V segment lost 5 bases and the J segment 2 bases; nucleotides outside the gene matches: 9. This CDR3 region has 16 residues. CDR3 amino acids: CASSPTRGTGAYEQYF. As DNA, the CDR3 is TGTGCCAGCAGTCCAACTCGTGGGACAGGGGCCTACGAGCAGTACTTC. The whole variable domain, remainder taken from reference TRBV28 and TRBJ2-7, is DVKVTQSSRYLVKRTGEKVFLECVQDMDHENMFWYRQDPGLGLRLIYFSYDVKMKEKGDIPEGYSVSREKKERFSLILESASTNQTSMYLCASSPTRGTGAYEQYFGPGTRLTVT.

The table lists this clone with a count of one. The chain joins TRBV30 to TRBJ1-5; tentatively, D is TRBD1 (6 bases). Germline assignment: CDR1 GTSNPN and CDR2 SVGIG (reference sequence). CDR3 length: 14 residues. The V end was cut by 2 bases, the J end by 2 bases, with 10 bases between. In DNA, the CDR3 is TGTGCCTGGAGTCCGGACAGCGGCAATCAGCCCCAGCATTTT. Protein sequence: CAWSPDSGNQPQHF.

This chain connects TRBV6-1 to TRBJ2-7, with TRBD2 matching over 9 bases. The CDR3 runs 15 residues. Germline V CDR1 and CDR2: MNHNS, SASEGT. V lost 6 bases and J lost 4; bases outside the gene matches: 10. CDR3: CASSFNLAGPYEQYF. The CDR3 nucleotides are TGTGCCAGCAGCTTCAACCTAGCGGGACCTTACGAGCAGTACTTC.

The CDR3 loop reads CATTGTGGIRNTEAFF. CDR3 DNA: TGTGCCACTACCGGGACAGGGGGCATTAGGAACACTGAAGCTTTCTTT. The genes are TRBV28 and TRBJ1-1; 12 bases line up with TRBD1. Germline CDR1 reads MDHEN; CDR2 reads SYDVKM. The CDR3 is made up of 16 amino acids. The J segment lost 1 base and the V segment lost 10 bases, leaving 10 bases of the junction unmatched.

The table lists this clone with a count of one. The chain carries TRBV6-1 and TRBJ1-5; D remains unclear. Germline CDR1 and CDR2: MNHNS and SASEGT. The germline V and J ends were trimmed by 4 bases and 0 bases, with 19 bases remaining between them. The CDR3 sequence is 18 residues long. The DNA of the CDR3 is TGTGCCAGCAGTGTTCCCACTGGTACCGGGTTTAGCAATCAGCCCCAGCATTTT. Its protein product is CASSVPTGTGFSNQPQHF.

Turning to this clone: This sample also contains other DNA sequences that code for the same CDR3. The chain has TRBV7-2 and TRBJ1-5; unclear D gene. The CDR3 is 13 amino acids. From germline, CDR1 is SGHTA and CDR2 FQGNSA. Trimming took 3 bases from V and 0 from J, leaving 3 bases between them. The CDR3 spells CASSLSSNQPQHF. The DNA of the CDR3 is TGTGCCAGCAGCTTGAGTAGCAATCAGCCCCAGCATTTT.

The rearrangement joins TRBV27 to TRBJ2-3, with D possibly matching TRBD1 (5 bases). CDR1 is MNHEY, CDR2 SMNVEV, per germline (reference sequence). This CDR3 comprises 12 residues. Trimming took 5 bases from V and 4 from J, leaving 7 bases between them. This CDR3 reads CASSLTADTQYF. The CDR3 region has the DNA TGTGCCAGCAGTCTGACAGCAGATACGCAGTATTTT.

CDR3 sequence (DNA): TGTGCCAGCAGCCGAAACTCGGGACTGGACCTATACAATGAGCAGTTCTTC. It specifies CASSRNSGLDLYNEQFF. The chain employs TRBV4-2 and TRBJ2-1, with a weak D call TRBD2 (6 bases). CDR1 and CDR2 from the germline V gene are LGHNA and YNFKEQ. This CDR3 spans 17 amino acids. Trimming left V 4 bases short and J 4 bases short, with 20 bases between.

As DNA, the CDR3 is TGCGCCAGCAGCTCCTCGACAGGGGTCCAGAACACCGGGGAGCTGTTTTTT. As protein: CASSSSTGVQNTGELFF. The chain carries TRBV5-1 and TRBJ2-2, with 8 bases matching TRBD1. CDR1 SGHRS and CDR2 YFSETQ come from the germline V gene. The length of the CDR3 is 17 residues. J gave up 1 base and V 3 bases, and 8 bases lay outside the gene matches.

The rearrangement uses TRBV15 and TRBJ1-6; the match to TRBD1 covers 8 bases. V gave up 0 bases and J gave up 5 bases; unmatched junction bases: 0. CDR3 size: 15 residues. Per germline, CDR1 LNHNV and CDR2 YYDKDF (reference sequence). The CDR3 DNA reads TGTGCCACCAGCAGAGAGGGACAGGATAATTCACCCCTCCACTTT. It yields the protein CATSREGQDNSPLHF.

This CDR3 is CATSRDSTGQKETQYF. DNA for the CDR3: TGTGCCACCAGCAGAGATTCGACAGGGCAAAAGGAGACCCAGTACTTC. This chain links TRBV15 with TRBJ2-5; 7 bases line up with TRBD1. There are 16 residues in the CDR3. The trim removed 0 bases at V and 5 bases at J, leaving 9 bases unmatched. Germline loops: CDR1 LNHNV, CDR2 YYDKDF (reference sequence).

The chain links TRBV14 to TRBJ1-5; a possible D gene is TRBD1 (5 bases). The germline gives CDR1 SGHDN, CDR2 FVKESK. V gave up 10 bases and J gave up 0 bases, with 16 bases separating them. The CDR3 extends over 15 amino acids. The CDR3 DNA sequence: TGTGCCATCTGCGTGGGGCAATATAGCAATCAGCCCCAGCATTTT. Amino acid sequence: CAICVGQYSNQPQHF. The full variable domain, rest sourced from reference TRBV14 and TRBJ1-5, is EAGVTQFPSHSVIEKGQTVTLRCDPISGHDNLYWYRRVMGKEIKFLLHFVKESKQDESGMPNNRFLAERTGGTYSTLKVQPAELEDSGVYFCAICVGQYSNQPQHFGDGTRLSIL.

The CDR3: CAPRAAGGPGANVLTF. The DNA for the CDR3 is TGTGCCCCCAGGGCAGCGGGGGGGCCTGGGGCCAACGTCCTGACTTTC. The genes are TRBV6-8 and TRBJ2-6; TRBD2 aligns across 10 bases. J gave up 2 bases and V 11 bases, and 9 bases lay outside the gene matches. From germline, CDR1 is MNHGY and CDR2 SAAAGT. The CDR3 runs to 16 residues.

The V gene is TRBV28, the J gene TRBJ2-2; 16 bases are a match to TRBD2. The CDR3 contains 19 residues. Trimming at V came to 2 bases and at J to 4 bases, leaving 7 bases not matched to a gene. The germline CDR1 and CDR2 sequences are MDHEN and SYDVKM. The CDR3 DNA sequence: TGTGCCAGCAGTTTAGGGGGACTAGCGGGGGGGCCTGGCACCGGGGAGCTGTTTTTT. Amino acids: CASSLGGLAGGPGTGELFF.

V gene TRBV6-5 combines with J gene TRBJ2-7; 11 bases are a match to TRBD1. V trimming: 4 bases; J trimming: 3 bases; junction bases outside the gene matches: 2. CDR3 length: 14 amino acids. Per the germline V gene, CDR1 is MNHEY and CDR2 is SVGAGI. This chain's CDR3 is CASSSDRGHYEQYF. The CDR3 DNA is TGTGCCAGCAGTTCGGACAGGGGGCACTACGAGCAGTACTTC.

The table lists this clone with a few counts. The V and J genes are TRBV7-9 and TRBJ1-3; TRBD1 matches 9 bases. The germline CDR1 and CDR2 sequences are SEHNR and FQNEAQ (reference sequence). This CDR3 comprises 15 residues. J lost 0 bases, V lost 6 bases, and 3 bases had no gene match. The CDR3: CASRSTGGSGNTIYF. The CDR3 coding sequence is TGTGCCAGCAGATCGACAGGGGGCTCTGGAAACACCATATATTTT.

This chain's CDR3 is CASSQSLAGRAYEQYF. The DNA of the CDR3 is TGTGCCAGCAGCCAAAGCTTAGCGGGGAGAGCCTACGAGCAGTACTTC. J is TRBJ2-7 and V is TRBV4-2; 8 bases agree with TRBD2. The CDR3 extends over 16 amino acids. Germline V gene data show CDR1 as LGHNA and CDR2 as YNFKEQ. With V trimmed by 2 bases and J by 2 bases, 8 bases remained unmatched.

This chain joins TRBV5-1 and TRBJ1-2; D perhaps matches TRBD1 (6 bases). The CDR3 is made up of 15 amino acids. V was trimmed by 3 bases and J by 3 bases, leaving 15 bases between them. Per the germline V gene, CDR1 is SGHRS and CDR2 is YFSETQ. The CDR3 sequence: CASSSTGIDYYGYTF. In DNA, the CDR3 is TGCGCCAGCAGCTCAACAGGGATAGATTACTATGGCTACACCTTC. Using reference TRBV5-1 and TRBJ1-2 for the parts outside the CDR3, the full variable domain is KAGVTQTPRYLIKTRGQQVTLSCSPISGHRSVSWYQQTPGQGLQFLFEYFSETQRNKGNFPGRFSGRQFSNSRSEMNVSTLELGDSALYLCASSSTGIDYYGYTFGSGTRLTVV.

CDR3 protein: CASSRDSVRYGYTF. The CDR3 DNA sequence: TGTGCCAGCAGCCGCGACAGCGTTCGCTATGGCTACACCTTC. V is TRBV7-9 and J is TRBJ1-2; weak D call: TRBD1 (5 bases). CDR3 length: 14 amino acids. Germline CDR1 SEHNR, CDR2 FQNEAQ (reference sequence). Trimming stripped 5 bases from V and 4 bases from J, with 14 bases between.

The CDR3 nucleotides are TGTGCCAGCAGTCGACAGGTTAATGAAAAACTGTTTTTT. Translating it yields CASSRQVNEKLFF. The chain employs TRBV25-1 and TRBJ1-4; possibly TRBD1 for D (6 bases). The CDR3 has 13 residues. Germline CDR1 MGHDK, CDR2 SYGVNS. V shed 5 bases and J shed 4 bases, with 8 bases lying between them.

CDR3 region: CASGLMLNYGYTF. In DNA, the CDR3 is TGTGCCAGCGGGCTCATGCTTAACTATGGCTACACCTTC. V usage is TRBV27 and J usage is TRBJ1-2; D is unclear. Germline CDR1 is MNHEY and CDR2 is SMNVEV (reference sequence). The ends were cut back, 8 bases at V and 1 base at J, with 11 bases in the middle. The CDR3 length is 13 residues.

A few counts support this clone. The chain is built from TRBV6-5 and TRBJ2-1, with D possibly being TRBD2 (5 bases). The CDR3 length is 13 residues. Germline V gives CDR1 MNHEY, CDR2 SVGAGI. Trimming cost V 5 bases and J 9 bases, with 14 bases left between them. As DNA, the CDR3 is TGTGCCAGCAGTCCCTGGACGGACTTTGAGCAGTTCTTC. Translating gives CASSPWTDFEQFF.

CDR3 sequence reads: CASSYRQGREQYF. CDR3 DNA: TGTGCCAGCAGTTACCGACAGGGGCGGGAGCAGTACTTC. The V call is TRBV5-6, the J call TRBJ2-7, with TRBD1 identical over 8 bases. Germline V CDR1 and CDR2: SGHDT, YYEEEE. The CDR3 consists of 13 residues. V trimming: 5 bases; J trimming: 7 bases; junction bases outside the gene matches: 8.

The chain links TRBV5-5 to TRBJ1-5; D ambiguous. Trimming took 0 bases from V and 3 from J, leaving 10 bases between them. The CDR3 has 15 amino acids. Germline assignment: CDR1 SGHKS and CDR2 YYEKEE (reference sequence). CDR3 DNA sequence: TGTGCCAGCAGCTTGGGTGGGCACGACAATCAGCCCCAGCATTTT. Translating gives CASSLGGHDNQPQHF.

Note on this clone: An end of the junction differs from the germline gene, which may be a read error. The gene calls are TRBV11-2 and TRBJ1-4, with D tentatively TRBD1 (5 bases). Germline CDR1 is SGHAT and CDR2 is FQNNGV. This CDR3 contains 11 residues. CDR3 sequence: CASTSGGALSF. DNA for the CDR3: TGTGCCAGCACATCGGGGGGAGCACTTTCTTTT.

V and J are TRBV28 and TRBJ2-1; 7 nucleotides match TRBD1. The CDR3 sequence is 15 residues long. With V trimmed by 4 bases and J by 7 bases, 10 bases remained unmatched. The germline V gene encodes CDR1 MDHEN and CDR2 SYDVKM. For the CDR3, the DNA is TGTGCCAGCAGTTCAGACAGGGAGATTATAAATGAGCAGTTCTTC. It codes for CASSSDREIINEQFF.

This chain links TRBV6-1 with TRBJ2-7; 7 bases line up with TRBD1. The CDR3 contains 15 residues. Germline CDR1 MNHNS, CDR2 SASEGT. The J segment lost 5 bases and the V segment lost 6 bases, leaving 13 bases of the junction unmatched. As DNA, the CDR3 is TGTGCCAGCAGAGAAACAGGGGCCGGAGGAGACGAGCAGTACTTC. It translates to CASRETGAGGDEQYF.

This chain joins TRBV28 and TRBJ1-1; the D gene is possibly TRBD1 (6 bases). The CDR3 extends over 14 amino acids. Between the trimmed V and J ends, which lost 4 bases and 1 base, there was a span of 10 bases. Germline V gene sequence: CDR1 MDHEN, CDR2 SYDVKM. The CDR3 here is CASSSPGQNTEAFF. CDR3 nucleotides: TGTGCCAGCAGTTCTCCGGGACAGAACACTGAAGCTTTCTTT. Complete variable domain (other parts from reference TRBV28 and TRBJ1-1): DVKVTQSSRYLVKRTGEKVFLECVQDMDHENMFWYRQDPGLGLRLIYFSYDVKMKEKGDIPEGYSVSREKKERFSLILESASTNQTSMYLCASSSPGQNTEAFFGQGTRLTVV.

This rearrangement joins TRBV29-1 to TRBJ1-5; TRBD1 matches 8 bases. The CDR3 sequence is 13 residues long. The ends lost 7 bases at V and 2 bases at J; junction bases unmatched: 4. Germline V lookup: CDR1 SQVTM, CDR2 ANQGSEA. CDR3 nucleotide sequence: TGCAGCGCTAAGACAGGGGGCAATCAGCCCCAGCATTTT. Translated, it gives CSAKTGGNQPQHF.